This T cell receptor (beta chain) was captured by sequencing in a study of graft-versus-host responses after intestinal transplantation. About the research overall: The transplants performed in recipients were multivisceral, liver-intestinal, or isolated intestinal. Recipients across the board were started on anti-thymocyte globulin induction, then kept on tacrolimus and steroids for about 3 years. Findings of the study overall: Analysis identified GvH clones in recipient marrow, with some appearing first in ileum or blood.

Clones were sequenced by immunoSEQ multiplex PCR, and TCRdb holds only the in-frame ones, with some missing. The data contain 96,000 or so clones, roughly 90% of them seen just once; the ten biggest clones take up roughly 0.17%. On this clone itself: Its antigen remains unidentified.

The length of the CDR3 is 14 residues. V was clipped by 10 bases and J by 4 bases; unmatched bases: 8. In germline, CDR1 is MNHEY, CDR2 SVGAGI. This TCR derives from a human donor who received an intestinal transplant. This sample comprised unstimulated CD4+ T cells sorted from spleen or lymph node cells, obtained before intestinal transplant. The chain has TRBV6-5 and TRBJ2-2; 8 positions agree with TRBD1. CDR3 residues: CATIDRGGTGELFF. Written as DNA, the CDR3 is TGTGCCACCATTGACAGGGGAGGCACCGGGGAGCTGTTTTTT.